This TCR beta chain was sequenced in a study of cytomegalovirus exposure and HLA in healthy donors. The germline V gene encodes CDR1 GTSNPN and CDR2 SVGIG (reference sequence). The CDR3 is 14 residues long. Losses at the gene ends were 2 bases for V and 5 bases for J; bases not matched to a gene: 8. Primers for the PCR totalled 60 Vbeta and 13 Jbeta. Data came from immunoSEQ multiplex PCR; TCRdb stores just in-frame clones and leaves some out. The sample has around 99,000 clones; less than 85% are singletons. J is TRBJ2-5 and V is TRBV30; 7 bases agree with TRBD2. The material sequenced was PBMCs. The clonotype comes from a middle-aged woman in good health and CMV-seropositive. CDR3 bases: TGTGCCTGGAGTTATGCGGGGGATCGGGAGACCCAGTACTTC. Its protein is CAWSYAGDRETQYF.